Sequencing of this T cell receptor beta chain was carried out in a study of T-cell memory formation after mild COVID-19. TCRdb reprocessed the 5' RACE reads via MiXCR and lists one record per CDR3 protein. The data hold 25,000 to 35,000 distinct CDR3 sequences, with around 12% observed a single time. Sequencing was done on a sample of PBMCs or a T cell subset sorted from them (not recorded which). This clonotype originated in an adult woman who had mild COVID-19 (a few samples of this study predate the infection). Cell type and time point are not known.

The DNA for the CDR3 is TGTGCCAGCTCACCAAGCGCAGCTCCCCACGAGCAGTACTTC. Amino acid sequence: CASSPSAAPHEQYF. V gene TRBV18 combines with J gene TRBJ2-7; D is unresolved. The CDR3 runs to 14 residues. Trimming took off 2 bases at V and 5 bases at J, with 13 bases between the two ends. Germline assignment: CDR1 KGHSH and CDR2 LQKENI.